This entry is about one TCR beta chain. The specificity of this receptor is unknown. There are no base qualities to consult, and no much larger clone falls within one base. Including the terminal cysteine and phenylalanine, the CDR3 comprises 12 residues. Solely the CDR3 DNA is kept, with 36 bases framed from the first base. The record originates from a study of blood T cell repertoires in COVID-19 (TCRdb year 2020). Looking at the study overall: Collaborator samples came from the United States, Italy and Spain and covered acute and convalescent phases of COVID-19. The material from the prospective study consisted of cDNA or gDNA derived from T cells, B-cell-depleted T cells, or PBMCs. The dataset comprised deeply sampled blood TCRbeta repertoires from subjects exposed to, actively infected with, or recovered from COVID-19. The repertoires were made available in a free public database intended to serve as a resource for research on the immune response to SARS-CoV-2. Samples were obtained from the ongoing ImmuneRACE study (first 160 participants) and from over 1,000 subjects provided by 6 global collaborators. Nearly every sample came with metadata listing a de-identified subject ID, COVID-19 status, age in years and sex. HLA class I and class II types, where available, came from metadata supplied by the sample provider rather than from assay-based typing.

Participants in the prospective study were aged 18 to 89 years, lived in under 30 United States geographic areas, and enrolled through a virtual design. In the prospective study, cohorts were assigned on the basis of participant-reported clinical history obtained from a screening survey and a study questionnaire. Recovered participants in ImmuneRACE Cohort 3 were defined by two consecutive negative NP/OP PCR tests, clearance by a healthcare professional, or resolution of symptoms. Mobile phlebotomists in the prospective study collected whole blood, serum and a nasopharyngeal or oropharyngeal swab from every participant. Participants in the prospective study had the option to provide additional blood draws and questionnaires over a roughly two-month period. Blood samples from the prospective study were shipped frozen or at room temperature prior to DNA extraction. Study-wide findings and limitations: How much clinical and demographic metadata was included differed by source and by participant, and the metadata was provided uncurated.

TCRbeta CDR3 regions were amplified from genomic DNA by means of the immunoSEQ Assay, a bias-controlled multiplex PCR. In the original analysis: The number of nucleated cells in each sample was estimated by amplification of reference gene primers within the assay. To quantify the absolute abundance of each unique TCRbeta CDR3 rearrangement, sequence reads were collapsed and filtered. For each sample, productive Simpson clonality was calculated as the square root of Simpson's diversity index across productive rearrangements. This immuneACCESS table, as held by TCRdb, lists in-frame sequences with V and J called but not all clones. Of the missing ones, under half trace to an unresolved V gene in checked studies; the others have no known cause. V and J calls and clone size are copied from that table; D and trimming were computed from the DNA. This sample comprises 150,000 to 200,000 clones, about nine tenths of them detected only once. The ten largest clones represent roughly 8.6% of the sample.

The source of this sequence is a woman aged 18-29 years who had recovered from COVID-19. The sample taken for sequencing was PBMCs or T cells enriched from blood (not recorded which). Recombination joined TRBV21-1 with TRBJ1-5. TRBV21-1 is deemed a pseudogene. Here the CDR3 is given as CASPGSEQPQHF. The DNA sequence is TGTGCCAGCCCGGGGTCCGAGCAGCCCCAGCATTTT.